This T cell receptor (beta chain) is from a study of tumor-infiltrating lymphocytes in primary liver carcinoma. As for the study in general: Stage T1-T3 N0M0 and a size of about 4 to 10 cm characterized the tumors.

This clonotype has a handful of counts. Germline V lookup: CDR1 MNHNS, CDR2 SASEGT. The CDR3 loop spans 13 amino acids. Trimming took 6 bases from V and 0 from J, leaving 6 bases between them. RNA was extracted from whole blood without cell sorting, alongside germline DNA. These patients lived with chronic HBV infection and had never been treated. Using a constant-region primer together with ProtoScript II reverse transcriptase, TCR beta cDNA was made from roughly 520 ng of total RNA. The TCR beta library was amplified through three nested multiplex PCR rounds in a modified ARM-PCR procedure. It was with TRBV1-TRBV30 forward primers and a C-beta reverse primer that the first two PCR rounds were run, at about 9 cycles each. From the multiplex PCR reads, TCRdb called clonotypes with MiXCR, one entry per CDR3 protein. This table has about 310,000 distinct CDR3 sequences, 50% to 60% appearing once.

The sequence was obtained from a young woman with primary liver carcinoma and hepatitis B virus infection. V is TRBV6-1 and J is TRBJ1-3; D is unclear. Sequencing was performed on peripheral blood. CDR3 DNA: TGTGCCAGCAGATGGGCCTCTGGAAACACCATATATTTT. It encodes CASRWASGNTIYF.